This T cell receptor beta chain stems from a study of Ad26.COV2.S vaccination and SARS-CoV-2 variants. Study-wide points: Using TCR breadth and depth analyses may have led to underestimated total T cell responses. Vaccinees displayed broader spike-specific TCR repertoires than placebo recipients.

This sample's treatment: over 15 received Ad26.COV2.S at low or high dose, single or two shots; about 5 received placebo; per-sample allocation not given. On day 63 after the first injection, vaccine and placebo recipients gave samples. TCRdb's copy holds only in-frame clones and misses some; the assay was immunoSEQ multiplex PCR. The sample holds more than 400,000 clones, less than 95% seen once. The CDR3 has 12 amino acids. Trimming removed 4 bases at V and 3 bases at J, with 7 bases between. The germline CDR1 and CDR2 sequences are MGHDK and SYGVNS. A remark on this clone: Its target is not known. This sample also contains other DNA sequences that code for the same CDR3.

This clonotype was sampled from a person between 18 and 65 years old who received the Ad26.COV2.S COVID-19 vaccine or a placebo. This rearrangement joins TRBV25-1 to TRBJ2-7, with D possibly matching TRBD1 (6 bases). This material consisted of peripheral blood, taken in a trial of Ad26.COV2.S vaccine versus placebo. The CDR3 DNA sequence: TGTGCCAGCAGTGTCAGGGGCTACGAGCAGTACTTC. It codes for CASSVRGYEQYF.